The present T cell receptor beta chain was sequenced within a study of vaccination and CD4 T cells after COVID-19. Details on this clonotype: Its antigen is as yet unknown.

The Oncomine TCR Beta short-read assay was applied to DNA of cultured CD4+ T cells. Via MiXCR, TCRdb re-called the PCR reads, giving one row per CDR3 protein. Here the sample spans just under 20,000 distinct CDR3 sequences, roughly 71% being singletons. The V and J ends lost 2 bases and 5 bases, in that order; junction bases with no gene match: 8. The CDR3 sequence is 16 residues long. Germline V gene lookup returns CDR1 MNHNS and CDR2 SASEGT. Treatment defined: approximately nine-day PBMC culture with coronavirus spike peptide pools or control peptides (ViraFEST assay). This receptor was obtained from a human donor who had recovered from COVID-19. The V and J genes are TRBV6-1 and TRBJ2-7; 11 positions agree with TRBD1. Sequenced input: CD4+ T cells from blood, cultured in vitro. Written as DNA, the CDR3 is TGTGCCAGCAGTGAAAGCTTTCTGGGACAGGGGGACGAGCAGTACTTC. Amino acids: CASSESFLGQGDEQYF.